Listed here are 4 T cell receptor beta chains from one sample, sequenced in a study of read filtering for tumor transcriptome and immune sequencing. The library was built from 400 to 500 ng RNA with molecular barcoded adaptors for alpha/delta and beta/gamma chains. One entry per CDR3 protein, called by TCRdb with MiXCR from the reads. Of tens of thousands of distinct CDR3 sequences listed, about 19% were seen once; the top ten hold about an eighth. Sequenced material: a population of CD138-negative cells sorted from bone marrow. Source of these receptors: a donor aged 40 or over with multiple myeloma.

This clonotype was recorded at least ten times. The chain's CDR3 is CASTLTGEVYEQYF. CDR3 sequence (DNA): TGTGCCAGCACCTTGACAGGGGAAGTCTACGAGCAGTACTTC. V gene TRBV28 combines with J gene TRBJ2-7, with 8 bases matching TRBD1. The CDR3 is made up of 14 amino acids. Germline assignment: CDR1 MDHEN and CDR2 SYDVKM. J lost 3 bases, V lost 7 bases, and 8 bases had no gene match.

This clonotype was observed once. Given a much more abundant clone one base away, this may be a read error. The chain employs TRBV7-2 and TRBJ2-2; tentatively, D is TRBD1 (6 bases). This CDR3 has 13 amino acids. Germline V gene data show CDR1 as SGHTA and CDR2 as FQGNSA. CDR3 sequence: CASSLWDTGELLF. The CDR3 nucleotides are TGTGCCAGCAGCCTCTGGGACACCGGGGAGCTGCTTTTT.

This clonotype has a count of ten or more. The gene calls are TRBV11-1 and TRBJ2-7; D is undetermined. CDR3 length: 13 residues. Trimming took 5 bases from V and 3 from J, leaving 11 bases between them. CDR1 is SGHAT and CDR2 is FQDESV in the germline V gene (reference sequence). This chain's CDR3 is CASSPDRSYEQYF. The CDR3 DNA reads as TGTGCCAGCAGCCCCGACCGAAGCTACGAGCAGTACTTC.

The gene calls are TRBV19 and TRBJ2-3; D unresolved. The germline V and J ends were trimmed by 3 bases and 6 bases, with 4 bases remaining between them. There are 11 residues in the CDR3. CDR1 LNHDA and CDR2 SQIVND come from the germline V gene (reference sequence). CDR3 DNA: TGTGCCAGTAGTATGCTGGATACGCAGTATTTT. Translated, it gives CASSMLDTQYF.